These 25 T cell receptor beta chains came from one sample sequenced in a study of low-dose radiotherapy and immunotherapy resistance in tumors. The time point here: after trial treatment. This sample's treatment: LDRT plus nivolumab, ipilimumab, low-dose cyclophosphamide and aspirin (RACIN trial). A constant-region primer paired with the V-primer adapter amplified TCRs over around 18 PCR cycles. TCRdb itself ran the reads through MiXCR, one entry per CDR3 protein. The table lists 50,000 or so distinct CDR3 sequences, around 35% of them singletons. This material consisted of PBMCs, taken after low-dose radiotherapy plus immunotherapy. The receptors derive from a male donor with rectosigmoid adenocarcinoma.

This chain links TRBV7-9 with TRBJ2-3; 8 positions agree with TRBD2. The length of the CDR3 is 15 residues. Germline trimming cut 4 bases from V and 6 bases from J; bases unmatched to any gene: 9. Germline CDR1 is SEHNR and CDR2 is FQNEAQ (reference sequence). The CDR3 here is CASSSSGGATDTQYF. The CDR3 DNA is TGTGCCAGCAGCTCGTCGGGGGGGGCCACCGATACGCAGTATTTT. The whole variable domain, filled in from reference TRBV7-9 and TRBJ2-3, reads DTGVSQNPRHKITKRGQNVTFRCDPISEHNRLYWYRQTLGQGPEFLTYFQNEAQLEKSRLLSDRFSAERPKGSFSTLEIQRTEQGDSAMYLCASSSSGGATDTQYFGPGTRLTVL.

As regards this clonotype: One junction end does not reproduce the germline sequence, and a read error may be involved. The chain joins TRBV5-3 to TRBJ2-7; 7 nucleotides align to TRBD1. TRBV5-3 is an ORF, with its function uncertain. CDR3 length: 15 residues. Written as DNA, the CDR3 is TGTGCCAGCAGCTTAGGGGGCCATGAGTCCTACGAGCAGTACTTC. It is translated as CASSLGGHESYEQYF.

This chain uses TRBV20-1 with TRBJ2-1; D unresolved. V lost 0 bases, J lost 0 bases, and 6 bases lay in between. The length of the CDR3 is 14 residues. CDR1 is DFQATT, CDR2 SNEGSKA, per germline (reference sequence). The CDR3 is CSARDPSSYNEQFF. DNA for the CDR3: TGCAGTGCTAGAGATCCGAGCTCCTACAATGAGCAGTTCTTC.

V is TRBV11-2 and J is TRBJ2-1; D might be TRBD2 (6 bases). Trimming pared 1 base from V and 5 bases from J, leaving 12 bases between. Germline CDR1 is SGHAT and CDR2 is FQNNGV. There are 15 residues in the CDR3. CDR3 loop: CASSLGGGLDNEQFF. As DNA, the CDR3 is TGTGCCAGCAGCTTAGGAGGAGGGTTGGACAATGAGCAGTTCTTC. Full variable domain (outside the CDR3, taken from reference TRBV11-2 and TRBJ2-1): EAGVAQSPRYKIIEKRQSVAFWCNPISGHATLYWYQQILGQGPKLLIQFQNNGVVDDSQLPKDRFSAERLKGVDSTLKIQPAKLEDSAVYLCASSLGGGLDNEQFFGPGTRLTVL.

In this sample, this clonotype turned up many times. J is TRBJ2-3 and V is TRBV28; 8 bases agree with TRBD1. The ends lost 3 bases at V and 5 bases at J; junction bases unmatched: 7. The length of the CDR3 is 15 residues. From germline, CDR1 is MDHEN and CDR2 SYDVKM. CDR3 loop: CASSFPGQGGDTQYF. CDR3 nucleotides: TGTGCCAGCAGTTTCCCCGGACAGGGAGGAGATACGCAGTATTTT.

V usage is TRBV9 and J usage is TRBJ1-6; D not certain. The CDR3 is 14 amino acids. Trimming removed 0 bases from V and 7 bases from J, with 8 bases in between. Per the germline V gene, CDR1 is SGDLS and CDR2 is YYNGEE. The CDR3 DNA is TGTGCCAGCAGCGTAGGAGACGGAAATTCACCCCTCCACTTT. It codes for CASSVGDGNSPLHF.

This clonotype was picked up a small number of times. DNA for the CDR3: TGCGCCAGCAGCTTACCGGGGGCCGCGAACACCGGGGAGCTGTTTTTT. Residues: CASSLPGAANTGELFF. The chain combines TRBV5-1 with TRBJ2-2, with D possibly being TRBD1 or TRBD2 (6 bases each). Trimming took 2 bases from V and 0 from J, leaving 11 bases between them. This CDR3 has 16 residues. Germline values: CDR1 SGHRS, CDR2 YFSETQ.

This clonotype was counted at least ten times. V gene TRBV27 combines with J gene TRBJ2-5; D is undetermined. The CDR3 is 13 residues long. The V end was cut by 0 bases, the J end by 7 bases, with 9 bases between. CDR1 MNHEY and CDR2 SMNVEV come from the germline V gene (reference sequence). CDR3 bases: TGTGCCAGCAGTTTATCACCAGTCGGGACCCAGTACTTC. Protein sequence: CASSLSPVGTQYF.

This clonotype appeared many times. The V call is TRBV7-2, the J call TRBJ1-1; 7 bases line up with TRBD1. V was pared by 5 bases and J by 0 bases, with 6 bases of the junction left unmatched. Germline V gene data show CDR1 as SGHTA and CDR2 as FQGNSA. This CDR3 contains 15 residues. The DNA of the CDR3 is TGTGCCAGCAGCCGTTTGGGACAGATGAACACTGAAGCTTTCTTT. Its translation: CASSRLGQMNTEAFF.

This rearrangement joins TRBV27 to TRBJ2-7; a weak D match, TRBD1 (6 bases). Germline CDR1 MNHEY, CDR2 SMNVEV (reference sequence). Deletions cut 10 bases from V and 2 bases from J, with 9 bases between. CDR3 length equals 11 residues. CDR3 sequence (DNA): TGTGCCACCCGGACAGCCTACGAGCAGTACTTC. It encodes CATRTAYEQYF.

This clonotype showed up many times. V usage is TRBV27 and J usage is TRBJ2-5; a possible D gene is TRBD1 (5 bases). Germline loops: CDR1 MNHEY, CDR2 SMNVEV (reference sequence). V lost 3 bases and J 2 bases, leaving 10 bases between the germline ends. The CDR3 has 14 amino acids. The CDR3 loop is CASSFPKGQETQYF. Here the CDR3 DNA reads TGTGCCAGCAGTTTTCCTAAGGGGCAAGAGACCCAGTACTTC.

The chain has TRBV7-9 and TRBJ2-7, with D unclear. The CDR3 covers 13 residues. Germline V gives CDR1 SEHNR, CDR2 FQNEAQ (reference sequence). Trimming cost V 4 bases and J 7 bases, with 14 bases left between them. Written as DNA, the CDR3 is TGTGCCAGCAGCTCCATTAGTAGTTATGAGCAGTACTTC. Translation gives CASSSISSYEQYF.

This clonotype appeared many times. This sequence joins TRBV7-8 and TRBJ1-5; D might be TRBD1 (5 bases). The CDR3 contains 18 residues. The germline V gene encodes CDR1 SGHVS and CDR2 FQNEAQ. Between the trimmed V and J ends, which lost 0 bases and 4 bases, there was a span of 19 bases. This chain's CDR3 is CASSLAFGADRLNQPQHF. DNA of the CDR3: TGTGCCAGCAGCTTAGCTTTCGGGGCGGACCGTCTAAATCAGCCCCAGCATTTT. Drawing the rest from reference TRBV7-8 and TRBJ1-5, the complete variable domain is GAGVSQSPRYKVAKRGQDVALRCDPISGHVSLFWYQQALGQGPEFLTYFQNEAQLDKSGLPSDRFFAERPEGSVSTLKIQRTQQEDSAVYLCASSLAFGADRLNQPQHFGDGTRLSIL.

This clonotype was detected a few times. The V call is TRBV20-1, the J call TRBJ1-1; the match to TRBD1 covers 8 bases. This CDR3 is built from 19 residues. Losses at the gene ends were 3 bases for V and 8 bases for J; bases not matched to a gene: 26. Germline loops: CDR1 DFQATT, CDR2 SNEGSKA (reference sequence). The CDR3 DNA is TGCAGTGCTAGGGACAGGGAGAAAAAGCGGCGATCTCCGATTATAGAAGCTTTCTTT. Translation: CSARDREKKRRSPIIEAFF.

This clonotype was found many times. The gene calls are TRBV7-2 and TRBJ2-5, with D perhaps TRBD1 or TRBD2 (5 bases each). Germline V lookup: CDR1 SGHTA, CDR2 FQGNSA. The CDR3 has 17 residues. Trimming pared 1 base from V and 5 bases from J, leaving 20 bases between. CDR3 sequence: CASSLVSFGAIEETQYF. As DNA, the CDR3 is TGTGCCAGCAGCTTAGTGAGCTTCGGGGCGATTGAGGAGACCCAGTACTTC.

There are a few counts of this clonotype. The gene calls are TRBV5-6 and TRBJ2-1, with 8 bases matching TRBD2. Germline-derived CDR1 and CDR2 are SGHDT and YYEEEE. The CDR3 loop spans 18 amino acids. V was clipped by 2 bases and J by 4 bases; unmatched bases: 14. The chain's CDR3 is CASSLAGARKNTYNEQFF. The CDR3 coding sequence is TGTGCCAGCAGCTTAGCGGGAGCTAGAAAGAATACTTACAATGAGCAGTTCTTC.

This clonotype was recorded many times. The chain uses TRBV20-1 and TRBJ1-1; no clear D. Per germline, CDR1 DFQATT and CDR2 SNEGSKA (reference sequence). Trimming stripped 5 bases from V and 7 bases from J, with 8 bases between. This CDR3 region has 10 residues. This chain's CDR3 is CSARRIEAFF. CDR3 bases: TGCAGTGCTCGCAGGATTGAAGCTTTCTTT.

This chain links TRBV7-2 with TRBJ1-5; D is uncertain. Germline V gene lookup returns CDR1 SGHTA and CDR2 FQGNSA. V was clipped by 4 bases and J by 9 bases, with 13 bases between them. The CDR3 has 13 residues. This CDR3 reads CASSSPYKGPQHF. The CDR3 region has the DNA TGTGCCAGCAGCTCGCCGTACAAAGGGCCCCAGCATTTT.

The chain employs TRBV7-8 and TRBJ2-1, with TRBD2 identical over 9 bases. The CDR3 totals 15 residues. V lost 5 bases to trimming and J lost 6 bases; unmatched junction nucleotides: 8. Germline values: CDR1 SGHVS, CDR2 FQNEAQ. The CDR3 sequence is CASSTLAGLTNEQFF. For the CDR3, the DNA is TGTGCCAGCAGCACCCTAGCGGGACTCACCAATGAGCAGTTCTTC. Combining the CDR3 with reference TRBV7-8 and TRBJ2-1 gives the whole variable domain GAGVSQSPRYKVAKRGQDVALRCDPISGHVSLFWYQQALGQGPEFLTYFQNEAQLDKSGLPSDRFFAERPEGSVSTLKIQRTQQEDSAVYLCASSTLAGLTNEQFFGPGTRLTVL.

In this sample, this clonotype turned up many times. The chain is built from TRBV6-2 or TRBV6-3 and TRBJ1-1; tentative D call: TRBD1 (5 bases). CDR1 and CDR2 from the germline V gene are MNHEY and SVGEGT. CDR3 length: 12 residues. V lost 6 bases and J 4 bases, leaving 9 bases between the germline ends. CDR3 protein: CASSREGTEAFF. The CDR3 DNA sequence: TGTGCCAGCAGCAGGGAGGGCACTGAAGCTTTCTTT.

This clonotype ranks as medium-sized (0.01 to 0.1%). CDR3 in DNA: TGTGCCAGCAGTTTAGGCCTGGGACTAGTTGGAGATACGCAGTATTTT. This gives the protein CASSLGLGLVGDTQYF. This sequence joins TRBV28 and TRBJ2-3; 8 bases match TRBD2. V lost 2 bases, J lost 5 bases, and 9 bases stayed unmatched. Germline V gene sequence: CDR1 MDHEN, CDR2 SYDVKM. CDR3 length: 16 residues.

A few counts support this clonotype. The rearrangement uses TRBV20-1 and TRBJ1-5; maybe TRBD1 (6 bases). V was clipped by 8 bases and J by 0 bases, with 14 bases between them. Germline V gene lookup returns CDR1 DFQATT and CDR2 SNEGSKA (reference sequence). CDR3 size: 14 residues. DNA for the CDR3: TGCAGTCTAAGGTACAGGGCTAGCAATCAGCCCCAGCATTTT. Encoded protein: CSLRYRASNQPQHF.

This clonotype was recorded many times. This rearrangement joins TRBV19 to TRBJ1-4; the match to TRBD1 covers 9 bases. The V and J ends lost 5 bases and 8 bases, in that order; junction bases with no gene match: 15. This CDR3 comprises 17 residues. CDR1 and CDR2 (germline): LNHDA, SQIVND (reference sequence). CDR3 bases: TGTGCCAGTAGTGACCGTGGGACAGGGTCTTCGGGCGAAAAACTGTTTTTT. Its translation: CASSDRGTGSSGEKLFF. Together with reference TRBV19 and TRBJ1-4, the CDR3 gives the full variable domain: DGGITQSPKYLFRKEGQNVTLSCEQNLNHDAMYWYRQDPGQGLRLIYYSQIVNDFQKGDIAEGYSVSREKKESFPLTVTSAQKNPTAFYLCASSDRGTGSSGEKLFFGSGTQLSVL.

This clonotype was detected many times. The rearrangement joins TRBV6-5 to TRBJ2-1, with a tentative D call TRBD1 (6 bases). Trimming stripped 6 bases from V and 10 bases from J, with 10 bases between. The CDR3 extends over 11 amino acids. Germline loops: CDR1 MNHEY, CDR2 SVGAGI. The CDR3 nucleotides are TGTGCCAGCAGCAAGGGGGAGGAGCAGTTCTTC. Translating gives CASSKGEEQFF.

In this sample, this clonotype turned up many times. CDR3 DNA sequence: TGTGCCAGCAGTTATGACAGGGCAGTCGAGACCCAGTACTTC. Its translation: CASSYDRAVETQYF. The chain combines TRBV7-2 with TRBJ2-5, with 7 bases lining up with TRBD1. This CDR3 is 14 amino acids long. With V trimmed by 6 bases and J by 5 bases, 9 bases remained unmatched. Per the germline V gene, CDR1 is SGHTA and CDR2 is FQGNSA.